This TCR beta chain was obtained from a study of blood T cell repertoires in COVID-19. Looking at the study overall: Specimens from acute and convalescent COVID-19 originated in the United States, Italy and Spain. The cDNA or gDNA used as material had been derived from T cells, B-cell-depleted T cells, or PBMCs.

This clone was observed a handful of times. In the original processing: Estimation of nucleated cell counts relied on the amplification of reference gene primers. Only in-frame clones appear in the TCRdb table, and some are missing; sequencing was by immunoSEQ multiplex PCR. V and J calls and clone size are copied from that table; D and trimming were computed from the DNA. The sample holds tens of thousands of clones, approximately 85% seen once. Material for sequencing was peripheral blood. The receptor comes from a human donor in a cohort sampled during active COVID-19.

In DNA form, the CDR3 reads TGTGCCAGCAGCCAAGTGAGGCTAACTAGCGGGAGGGGAACCGGGGAGCTGTTTTTT. Translation: CASSQVRLTSGRGTGELFF. The V gene is TRBV3-1 (or the pseudogene TRBV3-2), the J gene TRBJ2-2; 13 bases map to TRBD2. Germline trimming cut 1 base from V and 5 bases from J; bases unmatched to any gene: 10. CDR1 and CDR2 from the germline V gene are LGHDT and YNNKEL (reference sequence). The CDR3 totals 19 residues.